The entry below gives a single T cell receptor beta chain sequence along with its context. What this receptor recognizes is not known. Nothing much larger sits one base from this clone, and base qualities are not available. The treatment or condition label for this specimen denotes: allogeneic hematopoietic cell transplantation with graft depleted of TCRalphabeta T cells and CD19 B cells. TCRalphabeta/CD19-depleted allogeneic hematopoietic cell grafts were given to the transplant recipients, all of whom were children. The data were taken from a study of T-cell reconstitution after alpha-beta-depleted transplantation in children (dated by TCRdb to the mid-2010s). With regard to the full study: T-cell immune reconstitution after TCRalphabeta/CD19-depleted allogeneic hematopoietic cell transplantation in children was quantitatively tracked in the study by means of TCR repertoire profiling.

Overall results and qualifications from the work: Over subsequent months, a decline in hyperexpanded clone frequencies was noted, and after one year, T-cell counts and TCRbeta diversity were mostly ascribed to newly produced T cells. Apparently early alphabetaT-cell count recovery about two months after transplant reportedly relied on only several hundred rapidly expanded clones derived from non-depleted graft cells. In some patients, the high TCRbeta diversity seen at day 60 was put down to recipient T cells and intrathymic progenitors that had survived conditioning.

The library came from PCR. The reads were generated on an Illumina HiSeq 2500. TCR libraries were prepared with molecular barcoding, using unique molecular identifiers to normalize TCRbeta repertoire quantification. Clones were called with MiXCR by TCRdb after fastp trimmed the public reads at Q25, and only in-frame beta chains were retained. Every distinct CDR3 protein forms one entry, paired with its most common genes and DNA. The sample profile shows around 450,000 distinct CDR3 sequences; about 17% of them were found once. About 32% of the sample belongs to the ten largest clones. Counted from cysteine to phenylalanine, this CDR3 has 14 amino acids. The read is trimmed to its CDR3 DNA, 42 bases read in frame from base 1. V and J are trimmed by 7 bases and 6 bases, and the gene matches miss 8 bases of the junction. CDR1 and CDR2 are read off the germline V gene as SGHRS and YFSETQ.

The TCR sequence derives from a boy in the first two years of life who had a stem cell transplant for Wiskott-Aldrich syndrome, so the T cells may come from the graft donor. This sample comprised PBMCs, mostly from graft donor cells, obtained 360 days after TCRalphabeta/CD19-depleted stem cell transplant. Rearrangement joined TRBV5-1 to TRBJ2-1; TRBD2 fits 9 bases in the junction. The nucleotides are TGCGCCAGCGGGGTAGCGGGAGAGCTCAATGAGCAGTTCTTC. Translated, it gives CASGVAGELNEQFF.